This TCR beta chain was obtained from a study of blood T cell repertoires in COVID-19. TCRdb keeps only in-frame clones here, not all; method: immunoSEQ multiplex PCR. The sample includes about 430,000 clones, nearly 90% of them seen just once. This clone was recorded only once. This TCR came from a woman aged 18-29 years who had been exposed to COVID-19. The material sequenced was PBMCs or T cells enriched from blood (not recorded which).

The CDR3 is CASSPTVQVYGYTF. The CDR3 DNA reads TGTGCCAGCAGCCCAACGGTACAGGTCTATGGCTACACCTTC. V is TRBV7-2 and J is TRBJ1-2, with D possibly matching TRBD1 (5 bases). Trimming took off 5 bases at V and 4 bases at J, with 14 bases between the two ends. The CDR3 spans 14 residues. The germline CDR1 and CDR2 sequences are SGHTA and FQGNSA. The whole variable domain, filled in from reference TRBV7-2 and TRBJ1-2, reads GAGVSQSPSNKVTEKGKDVELRCDPISGHTALYWYRQSLGQGLEFLIYFQGNSAPDKSGLPSDRFSAERTGGSVSTLTIQRTQQEDSAVYLCASSPTVQVYGYTFGSGTRLTVV.